These 3 T cell receptor beta chains were sequenced from one sample in a study of blood T cell repertoires in COVID-19. The method was immunoSEQ multiplex PCR; TCRdb's version includes in-frame clones alone and lacks a portion of them. The sample consists of 250,000 to 350,000 clones, 80% to 95% of them appearing once. Sequenced input: PBMCs or T cells enriched from blood (not recorded which). All receptors come from a woman aged 25 to 45 who had recovered from COVID-19.

This chain links TRBV29-1 with TRBJ2-5; TRBD1 is a possible D gene (5 bases). Trimming took 6 bases from V and 4 from J, leaving 12 bases between them. CDR1 SQVTM and CDR2 ANQGSEA come from the germline V gene. The CDR3 is 12 residues long. The CDR3 DNA reads TGCAGCGTCCAGGGATTGCGAGAGACCCAGTACTTC. As protein: CSVQGLRETQYF.

The V call is TRBV5-1, the J call TRBJ1-4; D may be TRBD1 (5 bases). This CDR3 is 13 amino acids long. CDR1 and CDR2 from the germline V gene are SGHRS and YFSETQ. Between the trimmed V and J ends, which lost 5 bases and 7 bases, there was a span of 12 bases. CDR3 in amino acids: CASSRDSAEKLFF. CDR3 bases: TGCGCCAGCAGTAGGGACTCGGCTGAAAAACTGTTTTTT.

V gene TRBV6-2 or TRBV6-3 combines with J gene TRBJ2-5, with D possibly being TRBD1 (5 bases). Germline assignment: CDR1 MNHEY and CDR2 SVGEGT. The CDR3 contains 15 residues. The V end lost 2 bases, the J end lost 1 base, and 11 bases lay between the germline ends. CDR3 residues: CASSYVTVFQETQYF. The CDR3 DNA is TGTGCCAGCAGTTACGTGACAGTTTTCCAAGAGACCCAGTACTTC.